Shown below are 24 T cell receptor beta chains from a single sample sequenced in a study of CD8+CD57+ T cells in acquired aplastic anemia. Genomic DNA, the template, was used for profiling of the TCR beta VDJ and CDR3. TCRdb passed the reads through MiXCR, listing each CDR3 protein once. The sample holds some 200,000 distinct CDR3 sequences, 48% seen once. Flow cytometry had shown expanded CD8+CD57+ cells in the patients chosen for sequencing. The sample consisted of sorted CD4+, CD8+, or CD8+CD57+ T cells (not recorded which) from PBMCs. Receptor source: a human donor with aplastic anemia.

V gene TRBV25-1 combines with J gene TRBJ2-5, with 8 bases lining up with TRBD2. With 2 bases clipped from V and 3 bases from J, the junction kept 5 bases outside the gene matches. The CDR3 length is 15 residues. CDR1 and CDR2 from the germline V gene are MGHDK and SYGVNS. The CDR3 spells CASSEPGGLEETQYF. Written as DNA, the CDR3 is TGTGCCAGCAGTGAACCGGGAGGGCTGGAAGAGACCCAGTACTTC.

This clonotype appeared a few times. The final CDR3 position lacks the conserved phenylalanine or tryptophan, pointing to a likely read error. The chain links TRBV11-1 to TRBJ2-2, with D uncertain. CDR1 is SGHAT and CDR2 is FQDESV in the germline V gene (reference sequence). Trimming left V 3 bases short and J 2 bases short, with 1 base between. This CDR3 is built from 12 residues. The chain's CDR3 is CASSFNTGELFL. The CDR3 DNA is TGTGCCAGCAGCTTCAACACCGGGGAGCTGTTTCTT.

V and J are TRBV10-3 and TRBJ1-2, with D hard to call. V shed 3 bases and J shed 6 bases, with 5 bases lying between them. This CDR3 is built from 11 residues. CDR1 and CDR2 from the germline V gene are ENHRY and SYGVKD. DNA for the CDR3: TGTGCCATCAGTGATCCTGATGGCTACACCTTC. Its protein is CAISDPDGYTF.

The chain employs TRBV28 and TRBJ2-2; unclear D gene. The ends were cut back, 5 bases at V and 7 bases at J, with 8 bases in the middle. CDR1 is MDHEN and CDR2 is SYDVKM in the germline V gene. The CDR3 loop spans 12 amino acids. This CDR3 reads CASSPRGGELFF. CDR3 bases: TGTGCCAGCAGTCCCAGAGGCGGGGAGCTGTTTTTT.

This clonotype was detected many times. J is TRBJ2-1 and V is TRBV12-5, with D possibly TRBD1 on 6 matching bases. V was pared by 6 bases and J by 4 bases, with 10 bases between. Germline V gives CDR1 LGHNT, CDR2 FRNRAP. The CDR3 is 13 residues long. Here the CDR3 reads CASGQGAYNEQFF. For the CDR3, the DNA is TGTGCTAGTGGACAGGGAGCTTACAATGAGCAGTTCTTC.

The rearrangement links TRBV29-1 to TRBJ2-7; 13 bases are a match to TRBD2. V shed 6 bases and J 7 bases; nucleotides not matched to a gene: 12. The CDR3 totals 15 residues. The germline V gene encodes CDR1 SQVTM and CDR2 ANQGSEA. CDR3 sequence (DNA): TGCAGCGTAATGCGACTAGCGGGAGGCCGTTGGGAGCAGTACTTC. Its protein product is CSVMRLAGGRWEQYF.

CDR3 protein: CASSFEPSNEQFF. Written as DNA, the CDR3 is TGTGCCAGCAGTTTCGAACCAAGCAATGAGCAGTTCTTC. The chain uses TRBV12-3 or TRBV12-4 and TRBJ2-1; D is ambiguous. The CDR3 spans 13 residues. Trimming shortened V by 3 bases and J by 6 bases, and 9 bases separated the two germline ends.

This chain connects TRBV24-1 to TRBJ2-7, with D possibly matching TRBD2 (6 bases). This CDR3 is built from 15 residues. The germline V and J ends were trimmed by 3 bases and 2 bases, with 13 bases remaining between them. Germline CDR1 is KGHDR and CDR2 is SFDVKD. The CDR3 sequence is CATSDASDGPYEQYF. The CDR3 coding sequence is TGTGCCACCAGTGATGCTAGCGACGGACCCTACGAGCAGTACTTC.

This clonotype came up many times. The CDR3 nucleotides read TGTGCCAGCAGTCGGGGGTTTCCCTACGAGCAGTACTTC. The encoded protein is CASSRGFPYEQYF. The genes are TRBV6-2 or TRBV6-3 and TRBJ2-7, with D possibly matching TRBD2 (6 bases). Trimming shortened V by 5 bases and J by 2 bases, and 10 bases separated the two germline ends. Germline CDR1 and CDR2: MNHEY and SVGEGT. CDR3 length: 13 amino acids.

This clonotype was seen ten or more times. V usage is TRBV9 and J usage is TRBJ2-1, with 8 bases that match TRBD1. The CDR3 is 15 amino acids. After removal of 4 bases from V and 3 bases from J, the junction contained 6 bases not matched to a gene. The germline gives CDR1 SGDLS, CDR2 YYNGEE. The CDR3 sequence is CASSIAGTGYNEQFF. CDR3 bases: TGTGCCAGCAGCATCGCCGGGACAGGCTACAATGAGCAGTTCTTC.

This clonotype was counted many times. This chain joins TRBV5-4 and TRBJ2-7; 9 nucleotides agree with TRBD2. The V and J ends lost 2 bases and 7 bases, in that order; junction bases with no gene match: 1. The CDR3 covers 12 residues. From germline, CDR1 is SGHNT and CDR2 YYREEE (reference sequence). This chain's CDR3 is CASSLSGGEQYF. In DNA form, the CDR3 reads TGTGCCAGCAGCTTAAGCGGGGGGGAGCAGTACTTC. Full variable domain (missing parts from reference TRBV5-4 and TRBJ2-7): ETGVTQSPTHLIKTRGQQVTLRCSSQSGHNTVSWYQQALGQGPQFIFQYYREEENGRGNFPPRFSGLQFPNYSSELNVNALELDDSALYLCASSLSGGEQYFGPGTRLTVT.

For this clonotype: Being one base from a much bigger clone, this may be a read error. The chain recombines TRBV3-1 with TRBJ2-1; maybe TRBD1 (5 bases). This CDR3 is 15 amino acids long. Germline V gene lookup returns CDR1 LGHDT and CDR2 YNNKEL (reference sequence). CDR3 DNA: TGTGCCAGCAGCCAAGACGGACACCCCTACAAAGAGCAGTTCTTC. As protein: CASSQDGHPYKEQFF.

Ten or more counts support this clonotype. Possible read error: a much larger clone is one base away. The chain combines TRBV7-2 with TRBJ2-3; D gene unclear. CDR3 length equals 13 residues. Per germline, CDR1 SGHTA and CDR2 FQGNSA. Trimming removed 1 base at V and 4 bases at J, with 6 bases between. The CDR3 nucleotides are TGTGCCAGCAGCTTAGACTCGGCAGATACGCAGTATTTT. This encodes CASSLDSADTQYF.

The chain combines TRBV9 with TRBJ1-1, with a weak D call TRBD1 (6 bases). Trimming took 4 bases from V and 0 from J, leaving 13 bases between them. The germline gives CDR1 SGDLS, CDR2 YYNGEE. The CDR3 has 15 amino acids. The CDR3 region is CASSTMTGVNTEAFF. The CDR3 DNA follows: TGTGCCAGCAGCACGATGACAGGTGTGAACACTGAAGCTTTCTTT.

The CDR3 DNA sequence: TGTGCCAGCAGCGTAGGAGCGGAGTCAGCCAAAAACATTCAGTACTTC. Amino acids: CASSVGAESAKNIQYF. This chain connects TRBV9 to TRBJ2-4, with D tentatively TRBD2 (5 bases). Germline CDR1 and CDR2: SGDLS and YYNGEE. Trimming took off 0 bases at V and 0 bases at J, with 10 bases between the two ends. The CDR3 is 16 amino acids. Supplemented by reference TRBV9 and TRBJ2-4, the full variable domain reads DSGVTQTPKHLITATGQRVTLRCSPRSGDLSVYWYQQSLDQGLQFLIQYYNGEERAKGNILERFSAQQFPDLHSELNLSSLELGDSALYFCASSVGAESAKNIQYFGAGTRLSVL.

CDR3 amino acids: CASSQGALGQLNTEAFF. The CDR3 bases are TGCGCCAGCAGCCAGGGGGCTTTAGGACAATTGAACACTGAAGCTTTCTTT. The chain joins TRBV4-1 to TRBJ1-1; a possible D gene is TRBD1 (6 bases). Germline values: CDR1 MGHRA, CDR2 YSYEKL. V was cut by 3 bases and J by 0 bases, with 17 bases left in between. The CDR3 loop spans 17 amino acids.

The rearrangement links TRBV13 to TRBJ1-3, with 7 bases matching TRBD1. The CDR3 spans 15 residues. V shed 6 bases and J 1 base; nucleotides not matched to a gene: 6. CDR1 is PRHDT and CDR2 is FYEKMQ in the germline V gene (reference sequence). For the CDR3, the DNA is TGTGCCAGCAGTTACCGACAGGGATCTGGAAACACCATATATTTT. Its translation: CASSYRQGSGNTIYF. Based on the CDR3 plus reference TRBV13 and TRBJ1-3, the full variable domain is AAGVIQSPRHLIKEKRETATLKCYPIPRHDTVYWYQQGPGQDPQFLISFYEKMQSDKGSIPDRFSAQQFSDYHSELNMSSLELGDSALYFCASSYRQGSGNTIYFGEGSWLTVV.

This sequence joins TRBV2 and TRBJ2-3; maybe TRBD2 (5 bases). CDR3 size: 13 residues. Looked up from germline, CDR1 is SNHLY and CDR2 is FYNNEI. V was shortened by 8 bases and J by 2 bases, with 11 bases between the two germline ends. The CDR3 spells CASAGKYTDTQYF. The CDR3 coding sequence is TGTGCCAGCGCCGGGAAGTACACAGATACGCAGTATTTT. Combining the CDR3 with reference TRBV2 and TRBJ2-3 gives the whole variable domain EPEVTQTPSHQVTQMGQEVILRCVPISNHLYFYWYRQILGQKVEFLVSFYNNEISEKSEIFDDQFSVERPDGSNFTLKIRSTKLEDSAMYFCASAGKYTDTQYFGPGTRLTVL.

In this sample, this clonotype turned up many times. This sequence joins TRBV12-3 or TRBV12-4 and TRBJ2-7; D is uncertain. V was cut by 3 bases and J by 6 bases, with 12 bases left in between. The CDR3 has 13 amino acids. The DNA of the CDR3 is TGTGCCAGCAGTTTCCAAGGCCGTTTCGAGCAGTACTTC. Translated: CASSFQGRFEQYF.

The V and J genes are TRBV20-1 and TRBJ1-6, with a possible D match to TRBD1 (5 bases). CDR1 is DFQATT, CDR2 SNEGSKA, per germline (reference sequence). This CDR3 contains 15 residues. Deletions cut 0 bases from V and 9 bases from J, with 15 bases between. The CDR3, as DNA: TGCAGTGCTAGAGACCCTGGCGGGGACGCTTCACCCCTCCACTTT. It is translated as CSARDPGGDASPLHF.

This clonotype was detected many times. V gene TRBV4-1 combines with J gene TRBJ1-1; no firm D call. This CDR3 region has 15 residues. Trimming stripped 3 bases from V and 3 bases from J, with 14 bases between. CDR1 MGHRA and CDR2 YSYEKL come from the germline V gene. CDR3 sequence reads: CASSHDPAADTEAFF. The CDR3 DNA follows: TGCGCCAGCAGCCACGATCCTGCTGCGGACACTGAAGCTTTCTTT.

The table lists this clonotype with many counts. The V gene is TRBV5-4, the J gene TRBJ2-5; 12 bases are a match to TRBD2. Germline V gene sequence: CDR1 SGHNT, CDR2 YYREEE (reference sequence). With 3 bases clipped from V and 4 bases from J, the junction kept 4 bases outside the gene matches. This CDR3 is 15 amino acids long. The DNA for the CDR3 is TGTGCCAGCAGCTCGGCGGGACTAGCGGGAGAGACCCAGTACTTC. It is translated as CASSSAGLAGETQYF.

This clonotype appeared many times. The rearrangement uses TRBV24-1 and TRBJ1-1; D remains unclear. Trimming took off 1 base at V and 4 bases at J, with 6 bases between the two ends. There are 13 residues in the CDR3. Per the germline V gene, CDR1 is KGHDR and CDR2 is SFDVKD. CDR3 residues: CATSDFSGTEAFF. The CDR3 coding sequence is TGTGCCACCAGTGATTTTTCCGGCACTGAAGCTTTCTTT.

The chain has TRBV7-9 and TRBJ2-7; D is ambiguous. The V gene lost 4 bases and the J gene lost 3 bases, with 7 bases spanning the gap. The CDR3 consists of 12 residues. CDR1 is SEHNR, CDR2 FQNEAQ, per germline (reference sequence). The CDR3 region is CASSSRYYEQYF. CDR3 sequence (DNA): TGTGCCAGCAGCTCAAGATACTACGAGCAGTACTTC.